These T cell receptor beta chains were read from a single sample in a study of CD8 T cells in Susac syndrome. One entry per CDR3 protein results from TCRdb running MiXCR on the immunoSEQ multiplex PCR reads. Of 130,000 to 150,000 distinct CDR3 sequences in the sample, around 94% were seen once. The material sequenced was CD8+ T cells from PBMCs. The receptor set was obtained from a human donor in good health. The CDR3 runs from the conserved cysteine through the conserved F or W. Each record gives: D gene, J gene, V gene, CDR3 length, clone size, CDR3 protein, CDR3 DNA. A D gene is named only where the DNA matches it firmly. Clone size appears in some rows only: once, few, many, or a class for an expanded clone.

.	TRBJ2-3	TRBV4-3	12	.	CASSQAADTQYF	TGCGCCAGCAGCCAAGCGGCAGATACGCAGTATTTT
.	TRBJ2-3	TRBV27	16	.	CASRLIADKNTDTQYF	TGTGCCAGCAGATTAATAGCGGATAAGAACACAGATACGCAGTATTTT
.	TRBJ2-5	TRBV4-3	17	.	CASSQGFGGADQETQYF	TGCGCCAGCAGCCAAGGGTTCGGGGGCGCGGACCAAGAGACCCAGTACTTC
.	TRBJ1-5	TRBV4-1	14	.	CASSQEWGEQPQHF	TGCGCCAGCAGCCAAGAGTGGGGGGAACAGCCCCAGCATTTT
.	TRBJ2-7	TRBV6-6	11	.	CATGASGEQYF	TGTGCCACCGGGGCAAGCGGCGAGCAGTACTTC
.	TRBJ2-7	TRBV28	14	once	CASSSGTATYEQYF	TGTGCCAGCAGCTCCGGGACTGCGACCTACGAGCAGTACTTC
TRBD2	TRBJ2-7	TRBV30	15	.	CAWSLAGGPLDEQYF	TGTGCCTGGAGTTTAGCGGGGGGACCCCTGGACGAGCAGTACTTC
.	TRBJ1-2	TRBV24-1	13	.	CATSDQQFYGYTF	TGTGCCACCAGTGATCAACAGTTTTATGGCTACACCTTC
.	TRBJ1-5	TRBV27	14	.	CASSFGGSNQPQHF	TGTGCCAGCAGTTTTGGTGGGAGCAATCAGCCCCAGCATTTT
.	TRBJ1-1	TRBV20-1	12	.	CSARAGNTEAFF	TGCAGTGCTAGAGCGGGGAACACTGAAGCTTTCTTT
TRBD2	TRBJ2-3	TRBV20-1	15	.	CSARKLAGEGYTQYF	TGCAGTGCTAGAAAACTAGCGGGAGAGGGATATACGCAGTATTTT
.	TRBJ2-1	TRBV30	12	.	CAWNSDSNEQFF	TGTGCCTGGAATTCCGACTCCAATGAGCAGTTCTTC
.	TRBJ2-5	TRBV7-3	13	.	CASSFLLQETQYF	TGTGCCAGCAGCTTTTTACTCCAAGAGACCCAGTACTTC
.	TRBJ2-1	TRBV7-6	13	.	CASSLTHYNEQFF	TGTGCCAGCAGCTTAACCCACTACAATGAGCAGTTCTTC
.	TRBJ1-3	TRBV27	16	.	CASSPTTRGSGNTMYF	TGTGCCAGCAGTCCAACCACCAGGGGCTCTGGAAACACCATGTATTTT
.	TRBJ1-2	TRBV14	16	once	CASSQYKGGGPYGYTF	TGTGCCAGCAGCCAATACAAAGGAGGGGGTCCTTATGGCTACACCTTC
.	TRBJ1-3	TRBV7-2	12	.	CASSPHRNTIYF	TGTGCCAGCAGCCCCCACCGTAACACCATATATTTT
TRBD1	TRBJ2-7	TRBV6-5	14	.	CASSYGTEAYEQYF	TGTGCCAGCAGTTACGGGACAGAAGCCTACGAGCAGTACTTC
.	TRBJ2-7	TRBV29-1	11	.	CSVGMGVEQYF	TGCAGCGTTGGGATGGGAGTTGAGCAGTACTTC
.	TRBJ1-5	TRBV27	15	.	CASSFRQDSNQPQHF	TGTGCCAGCAGTTTCCGACAAGATAGCAATCAGCCCCAGCATTTT
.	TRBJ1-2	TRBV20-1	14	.	CSARVRESLVGYTF	TGCAGTGCTAGAGTCAGGGAATCGTTGGTTGGCTACACCTTC
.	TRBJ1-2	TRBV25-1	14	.	CASSVPGMDYGYTF	TGTGCCAGCAGTGTCCCGGGGATGGACTATGGCTACACCTTC
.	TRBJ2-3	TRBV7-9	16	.	CASSPRTTRNTDTQYF	TGTGCCAGCAGCCCTAGGACTACACGCAACACGGATACGCAGTATTTT
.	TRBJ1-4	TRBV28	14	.	CASSPGTENEKLFF	TGTGCCAGCAGCCCCGGGACGGAAAATGAAAAACTGTTTTTT
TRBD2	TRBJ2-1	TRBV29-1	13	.	CSMVGRSYNEQFF	TGCAGTATGGTCGGGAGGTCTTACAATGAGCAGTTCTTC
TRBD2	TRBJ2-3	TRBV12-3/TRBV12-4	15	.	CASSFAGGPRDTQYF	TGTGCCAGCAGTTTCGCGGGAGGGCCGAGAGATACGCAGTATTTT
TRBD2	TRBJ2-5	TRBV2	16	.	CASSEDKREPEETQYF	TGTGCCAGCAGTGAAGATAAGCGGGAGCCGGAAGAGACCCAGTACTTC
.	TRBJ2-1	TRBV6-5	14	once	CASRTGKVYNEQFF	TGTGCCAGCAGGACGGGAAAAGTCTACAATGAGCAGTTCTTC
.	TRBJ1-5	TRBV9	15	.	CASSSTGTFNQPQHF	TGTGCCAGCAGCTCTACCGGGACCTTCAATCAGCCCCAGCATTTT
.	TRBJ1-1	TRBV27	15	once	CASSPGPTVLTEAFF	TGTGCCAGCAGTCCTGGACCGACTGTGTTGACTGAAGCTTTCTTT
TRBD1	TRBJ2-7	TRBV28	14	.	CASSFRQGVYEQYF	TGTGCCAGCAGTTTTCGACAGGGAGTCTACGAGCAGTACTTC
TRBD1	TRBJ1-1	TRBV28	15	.	CASSFLGGGGTEAFF	TGTGCCAGCAGTTTCCTAGGGGGCGGGGGCACTGAAGCTTTCTTT
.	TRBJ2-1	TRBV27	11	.	CASSVGAVQFF	TGTGCCAGCAGTGTCGGTGCGGTACAGTTCTTC
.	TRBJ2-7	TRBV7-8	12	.	CASTPGLGEQYF	TGTGCCAGCACCCCGGGGCTTGGCGAGCAGTACTTC
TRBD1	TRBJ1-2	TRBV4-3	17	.	CASSQDGGQGQPYGYTF	TGCGCCAGCAGCCAAGATGGGGGACAGGGGCAACCTTATGGCTACACCTTC
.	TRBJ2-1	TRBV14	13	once	CASVKYRGDEQFF	TGTGCCAGCGTGAAATACCGGGGAGATGAGCAGTTCTTC
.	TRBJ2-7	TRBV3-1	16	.	CASSPGLEGANYEQYF	TGTGCCAGCAGCCCAGGACTCGAGGGAGCGAACTACGAGCAGTACTTC
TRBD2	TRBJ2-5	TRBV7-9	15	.	CASRDQNGREETQYF	TGTGCCAGCAGGGATCAAAATGGGAGGGAAGAGACCCAGTACTTC
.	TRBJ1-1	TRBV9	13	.	CASSVGGSTEAFF	TGTGCCAGCAGCGTTGGGGGGAGCACTGAAGCTTTCTTT
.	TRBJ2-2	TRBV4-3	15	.	CASSQSATNTGELFF	TGCGCCAGCAGCCAAAGCGCCACGAACACCGGGGAGCTGTTTTTT
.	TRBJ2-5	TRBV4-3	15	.	CASSQVISGAETQYF	TGCGCCAGCAGCCAAGTTATCTCGGGGGCGGAGACCCAGTACTTC
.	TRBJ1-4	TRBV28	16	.	CASSLLPDLTDEKLFF	TGTGCCAGCAGTTTATTGCCTGACTTGACGGATGAAAAACTGTTTTTT
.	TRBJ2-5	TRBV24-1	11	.	CATIGVLPTNF	TGTGCCACCATCGGGGTGCTTCCAACGAACTTC